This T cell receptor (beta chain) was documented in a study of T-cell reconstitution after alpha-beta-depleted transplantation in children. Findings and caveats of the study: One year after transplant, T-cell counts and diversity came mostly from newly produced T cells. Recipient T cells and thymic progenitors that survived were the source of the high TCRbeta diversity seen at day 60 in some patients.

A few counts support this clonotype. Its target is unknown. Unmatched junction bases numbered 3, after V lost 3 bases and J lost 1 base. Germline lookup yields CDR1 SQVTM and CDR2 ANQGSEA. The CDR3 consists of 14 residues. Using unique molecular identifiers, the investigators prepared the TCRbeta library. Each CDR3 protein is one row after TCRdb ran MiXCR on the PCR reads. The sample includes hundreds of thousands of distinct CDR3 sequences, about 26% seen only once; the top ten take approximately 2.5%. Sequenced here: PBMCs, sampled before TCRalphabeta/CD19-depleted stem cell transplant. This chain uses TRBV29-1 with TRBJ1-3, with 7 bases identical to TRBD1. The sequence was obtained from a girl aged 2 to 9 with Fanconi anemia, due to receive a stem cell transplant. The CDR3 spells CSVDRRGSGNTIYF. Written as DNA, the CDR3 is TGCAGCGTTGATCGCAGGGGGTCTGGAAACACCATATATTTT.